This passage covers 13 T cell receptor beta chains from one sample sequenced in a study of blood T cell repertoires in COVID-19. Assay: immunoSEQ multiplex PCR; the TCRdb copy retains only in-frame clones and omits some. This table holds under 45,000 clones, approximately 90% found once. Specimen: peripheral blood. These receptors were collected from a man aged 60 to 69 with active COVID-19.

The rearrangement uses TRBV30 and TRBJ2-3, with D possibly being TRBD2 (7 bases). Germline CDR1 and CDR2: GTSNPN and SVGIG (reference sequence). The length of the CDR3 is 15 residues. Trimming left V 4 bases short and J 2 bases short, with 16 bases between. The DNA of the CDR3 is TGTGCCTGGACCCGAGGGGGGGGCGACACAGATACGCAGTATTTT. It codes for CAWTRGGGDTDTQYF.

The rearrangement links TRBV7-9 to TRBJ1-1; tentatively, D is TRBD1 (6 bases). Between the trimmed V and J ends, which lost 0 bases and 5 bases, there was a span of 10 bases. The germline CDR1 and CDR2 sequences are SEHNR and FQNEAQ (reference sequence). The CDR3 length is 14 residues. The DNA of the CDR3 is TGTGCCAGCAGCTTAGCAGCCAGGGGTACTGAAGCTTTCTTT. Its translation is CASSLAARGTEAFF. The full variable domain, with the rest looked up from reference TRBV7-9 and TRBJ1-1, is DTGVSQNPRHKITKRGQNVTFRCDPISEHNRLYWYRQTLGQGPEFLTYFQNEAQLEKSRLLSDRFSAERPKGSFSTLEIQRTEQGDSAMYLCASSLAARGTEAFFGQGTRLTVV.

The V call is TRBV3-1 (or the pseudogene TRBV3-2), the J call TRBJ1-2; the D gene is possibly TRBD1 (5 bases). V lost 2 bases, J lost 6 bases, and 7 bases lay in between. CDR1 and CDR2 (germline): LGHDT, YNNKEL (reference sequence). The CDR3 extends over 12 amino acids. CDR3 DNA: TGTGCCAGCAGCCAACGGGGGAATGGCTACACCTTC. Encoded protein: CASSQRGNGYTF.

The genes are TRBV24-1 and TRBJ2-1; 8 bases line up with TRBD1. Germline V gene lookup returns CDR1 KGHDR and CDR2 SFDVKD. V lost 3 bases to trimming and J lost 1 base; unmatched junction nucleotides: 4. The CDR3 contains 16 residues. CDR3 in DNA: TGTGCCACCAGTGATCCACAGGGGGAGTCCTACAATGAGCAGTTCTTC. This gives the protein CATSDPQGESYNEQFF.

In this sample, this clone turned up once. This sequence joins TRBV10-3 and TRBJ1-1; D uncertain. This CDR3 region has 13 residues. V shed 2 bases and J shed 11 bases, with 15 bases lying between them. Germline-derived CDR1 and CDR2 are ENHRY and SYGVKD. CDR3 sequence (DNA): TGTGCCATCAGTGAGGGCCAACCTATGAGGGCTTTCTTT. Amino acid sequence: CAISEGQPMRAFF.

This chain links TRBV3-1 (or the pseudogene TRBV3-2) with TRBJ2-7; TRBD1 matches 10 bases. Germline CDR1 is LGHDT and CDR2 is YNNKEL (reference sequence). Trimming cost V 2 bases and J 5 bases; bases outside gene matches: 9. This CDR3 contains 16 residues. CDR3 amino acids: CASSQNAGTGVHEQYF. The CDR3, as DNA: TGTGCCAGCAGCCAAAACGCCGGGACAGGGGTTCACGAGCAGTACTTC.

The chain recombines TRBV20-1 with TRBJ1-5; D is possibly TRBD1 (5 bases). V was trimmed by 3 bases and J by 0 bases, leaving 9 bases between them. The germline V gene has CDR1 DFQATT and CDR2 SNEGSKA (reference sequence). This CDR3 has 14 residues. The CDR3 coding sequence is TGCAGTGCTAGTCCAGGGAATAGCAATCAGCCCCAGCATTTT. Translation gives CSASPGNSNQPQHF.

The genes are TRBV4-2 and TRBJ1-2; D is uncertain. V gave up 1 base and J gave up 6 bases, with 3 bases separating them. The length of the CDR3 is 11 residues. The germline CDR1 and CDR2 sequences are LGHNA and YNFKEQ. The CDR3 sequence: CASSQADGYTF. The CDR3 nucleotides are TGTGCCAGCAGCCAAGCGGATGGCTACACCTTC.

This clone has only a few counts. This chain joins TRBV7-9 and TRBJ1-5; 8 nucleotides agree with TRBD1. Germline CDR1 reads SEHNR; CDR2 reads FQNEAQ (reference sequence). Trimming at V came to 5 bases and at J to 7 bases, leaving 7 bases not matched to a gene. The CDR3 loop spans 14 amino acids. CDR3 nucleotides: TGTGCCAGCAGCGGGACAGGATCTCACCAGCCCCAGCATTTT. It is translated as CASSGTGSHQPQHF.

This chain links TRBV2 with TRBJ2-7; D not resolved. Germline assignment: CDR1 SNHLY and CDR2 FYNNEI. This CDR3 contains 13 residues. Trimming cost V 2 bases and J 6 bases, with 11 bases left between them. CDR3 region: CASSEWLDGEQYF. The CDR3 region has the DNA TGTGCCAGCAGTGAATGGCTAGACGGCGAGCAGTACTTC.

The chain joins TRBV4-1 to TRBJ2-7; 8 nucleotides line up with TRBD1. Unmatched junction bases numbered 3, after V lost 4 bases and J lost 4 bases. Germline CDR1 MGHRA, CDR2 YSYEKL. This CDR3 has 13 residues. CDR3: CASSPRQGYEQYF. CDR3 sequence (DNA): TGCGCCAGCAGCCCCCGACAGGGGTACGAGCAGTACTTC.

In this sample, this clone turned up once. The V gene is TRBV27, the J gene TRBJ2-3, with TRBD2 as a possible D gene (6 bases). The germline CDR1 and CDR2 sequences are MNHEY and SMNVEV (reference sequence). This CDR3 comprises 12 residues. V gave up 9 bases and J gave up 8 bases, with 15 bases separating them. The CDR3 sequence is CASSRPGSTQYF. CDR3 DNA sequence: TGTGCCAGTTCCCGACCCGGGAGTACGCAGTATTTT.

This clone showed up just once. The chain carries TRBV11-1 and TRBJ2-5, with 13 bases that match TRBD2. The length of the CDR3 is 15 residues. V trimming: 6 bases; J trimming: 5 bases; junction bases outside the gene matches: 6. Germline lookup yields CDR1 SGHAT and CDR2 FQDESV (reference sequence). CDR3 nucleotides: TGTGCCAGCAGGCCAGGACTAGCGGGAGAGGAGACCCAGTACTTC. It specifies CASRPGLAGEETQYF. The whole variable domain, remainder taken from reference TRBV11-1 and TRBJ2-5, is EAEVAQSPRYKITEKSQAVAFWCDPISGHATLYWYRQILGQGPELLVQFQDESVVDDSQLPKDRFSAERLKGVDSTLKIQPAELGDSAMYLCASRPGLAGEETQYFGPGTRLLVL.